The rows below give T cell receptor beta chains drawn from one sample of a study of blood T cell repertoires in COVID-19. TCRdb keeps only in-frame clones here, not all; method: immunoSEQ multiplex PCR. Of 310,000 or so clones in the sample, about nine tenths were seen once. Input material: peripheral blood. These receptors originate from a man aged 50-60 years with active or convalescent COVID-19. Both conserved end residues are part of each CDR3. Fields, in order: J gene, clone size, V gene, D gene, CDR3 DNA, CDR3 protein. A D gene is named only where the DNA matches it firmly. Expanded clones are given a class, and other clones once, few, many or no size at all.

TRBJ1-4 | NA | TRBV6-5 | NA | TGTGCCAGCGGCGGTTTCGAAGCGGGAAAACTGTTTTTT | CASGGFEAGKLFF
TRBJ1-4 | NA | TRBV4-2 | NA | TGTGCCAGCAGCCCGGACAGCGCAACTAATGAAAAACTGTTTTTT | CASSPDSATNEKLFF
TRBJ1-3 | NA | TRBV7-2 | NA | TGTGCCAGCAGCTTTATATCCGGGTCCGGAAACACCATATATTTT | CASSFISGSGNTIYF
TRBJ1-2 | NA | TRBV7-2 | NA | TGTGCCAGCAGCTATGGGGGCAGCATGAGCTATGGCTACACCTTC | CASSYGGSMSYGYTF
TRBJ1-2 | NA | TRBV5-8 | NA | TGTGCCAGCAGCTTGGAGGGAGCTAACTATGGCTACACCTTC | CASSLEGANYGYTF
TRBJ2-2 | NA | TRBV5-1 | TRBD2 | TGCGCCAGCAGCTTGGCGGCGGGGGGGAACACCGGGGAGCTGTTTTTT | CASSLAAGGNTGELFF
TRBJ1-1 | NA | TRBV7-2 | NA | TGTGCCAGCAGCTTACAAGCCCATGGACGGAGGTACACTGAAGCTTTCTTT | CASSLQAHGRRYTEAFF
TRBJ1-1 | NA | TRBV19 | TRBD1 | TGTGCCAGTATCCCGAGACAGGGTGTGCCGGGGAACACTGAAGCTTTCTTT | CASIPRQGVPGNTEAFF
TRBJ1-2 | NA | TRBV10-3 | NA | TGTGCCATCAGTGATCCGGGGATCTATGGCTACACCTTC | CAISDPGIYGYTF
TRBJ2-7 | few | TRBV18 | TRBD1 | TGTGCCAGCTCACCCGGGACAGGGGGCCTAAACGAGCAGTACTTC | CASSPGTGGLNEQYF
TRBJ1-5 | NA | TRBV3-1/TRBV3-2 | NA | TGTGCCAGCAGCCATTCAGCGAATAGCAATCAGCCCCAGCATTTT | CASSHSANSNQPQHF
TRBJ2-5 | NA | TRBV4-3 | TRBD2 | TGCGCCAGCAGCCAAGATCAAGGGAGGGGAGAGACCCAGTACTTC | CASSQDQGRGETQYF
TRBJ2-7 | few | TRBV5-4 | TRBD2 | TGTGCCAGCAGCTTGTCGGGAGGCGAATCCTACGAGCAGTACTTC | CASSLSGGESYEQYF
TRBJ2-3 | NA | TRBV7-2 | NA | TGTGCCAGCAGCTTAGGACTAAGCACAGATACGCAGTATTTT | CASSLGLSTDTQYF
TRBJ2-7 | NA | TRBV6-5 | NA | TGTGCCAGCAGACAGGCTACCTACGAGCAGTACTTC | CASRQATYEQYF
TRBJ1-1 | NA | TRBV3-1/TRBV3-2 | TRBD1 | TGTGCCAGCAGGCCGACAGGGGACACTGAAGCTTTCTTT | CASRPTGDTEAFF
TRBJ1-2 | few | TRBV2 | NA | TGTGCCAGCAGTGAAATCTCTACGGGGTATGGCTACACCTTC | CASSEISTGYGYTF
TRBJ1-5 | NA | TRBV24-1 | TRBD1 | TGTGCCACCAGTGACGGGACAGGGGTCAATCAGCCCCAGCATTTT | CATSDGTGVNQPQHF
TRBJ1-6 | NA | TRBV9 | NA | TGTGCCAGCAGCCGCCAGGGTCTCCACTTT | CASSRQGLHF
TRBJ2-1 | NA | TRBV10-3 | TRBD1 | TGTGCCATCAGTGAGACAGGGGGCGGAAGCAATGAGCAGTTCTTC | CAISETGGGSNEQFF
TRBJ2-7 | NA | TRBV21-1 | NA | TGTGCCAGCAGCAAAGTTTGCGGGACCTCCTACGAGCAGTACTTC | CASSKVCGTSYEQYF
TRBJ2-1 | NA | TRBV27 | TRBD2 | TGTGCCAGCAGTTCCCTCATGGGACTAGCGGGAGTGAATGAGCAGTTCTTC | CASSSLMGLAGVNEQFF
TRBJ2-1 | NA | TRBV5-1 | NA | TGCGCCAGCAGCTTGTACAGGGACGATGAGCAGTTCTTC | CASSLYRDDEQFF
TRBJ1-5 | NA | TRBV10-2 | NA | TGCGCCAGCAGTGAGTGGGGGGATCAGCCCCAGCATTTT | CASSEWGDQPQHF
TRBJ1-1 | NA | TRBV10-3 | NA | TGTGCCATCAGTGAGCAGCAGGGCCTAAACACTGAAGCTTTCTTT | CAISEQQGLNTEAFF
TRBJ1-1 | NA | TRBV11-3 | NA | TGTGCCAGCAGCTTCGGAGGGGACACTGAAGCTTTCTTT | CASSFGGDTEAFF
TRBJ1-4 | NA | TRBV6-5 | NA | TGTGCCAGCAGTTTTTCAGGGTCGTCAAAAGAAAAACTGTTTTTT | CASSFSGSSKEKLFF
TRBJ2-1 | NA | TRBV7-3 | TRBD2 | TGTGCCAGCAGCTTAGGGGTGACTAGCGGATACAATGAGCAGTTCTTC | CASSLGVTSGYNEQFF
TRBJ2-5 | once | TRBV20-1 | NA | TGCAGTGCGGGGACTTCAGAGACCCAGTACTTC | CSAGTSETQYF
TRBJ2-7 | once | TRBV18 | NA | TGTGCCAGCTCACCAGCGCAGGGCTACGAGCAGTACTTC | CASSPAQGYEQYF
TRBJ1-5 | NA | TRBV7-9 | TRBD1 | TGTGCCAGCAGCCGCGGACAGGGGGAGGATAGCAATCAGCCCCAGCATTTT | CASSRGQGEDSNQPQHF
TRBJ1-5 | NA | TRBV12-3/TRBV12-4 | NA | TGTGCCAGCAGTCCGACGACAGGACAGCCCCAGCATTTT | CASSPTTGQPQHF
TRBJ2-7 | NA | TRBV5-1 | TRBD1 | TGCGCCAGCAGCTTATTACTGGACGGGACAGACGCCTACGAGCAGTACTTC | CASSLLLDGTDAYEQYF
TRBJ1-1 | NA | TRBV6-5 | NA | TGTGCCAGCAGTTACTCTGTCGGTGGCACTGAAGCTTTCTTT | CASSYSVGGTEAFF
TRBJ1-3 | NA | TRBV15 | TRBD1 | TGTGCCACCAGCAGAGTGGTTGGATCGACCGGGACAGCGTCACTCGGAAACACCATATATTTT | CATSRVVGSTGTASLGNTIYF
TRBJ1-1 | NA | TRBV29-1 | NA | TGCAGCGTTGACAGGTCGAACACTGAAGCTTTCTTT | CSVDRSNTEAFF
TRBJ2-7 | NA | TRBV28 | NA | TGTGCCAGCAGTTTAGTCACAGTAATGATCAACGAGCAGTACTTC | CASSLVTVMINEQYF
TRBJ2-1 | NA | TRBV19 | TRBD1 | TGTGCCAGTAGGCCCAACATACCTCGGGACAGGGGGGAAAATGAGCAGTTCTTC | CASRPNIPRDRGENEQFF
TRBJ2-7 | NA | TRBV6-5 | NA | TGTGCCAGCATACAGGGACACGAGCAGTACTTC | CASIQGHEQYF
TRBJ2-7 | NA | TRBV7-2 | TRBD2 | TGTGCCAGCAGCGGATCGGGGGGAAGGTCCTACGAGCAGTACTTC | CASSGSGGRSYEQYF
TRBJ2-7 | NA | TRBV24-1 | NA | TGTGCCACCAGACAAGTTAAGCGGCAGAGAGCCTACGAGCAGTACTTC | CATRQVKRQRAYEQYF
TRBJ2-7 | NA | TRBV10-1 | TRBD2 | TGCGCCAGCAGTGCCCTCACAGCCACTAGCGGGAGGCCCGGGGAGCAGTACTTC | CASSALTATSGRPGEQYF
TRBJ2-7 | NA | TRBV7-3 | NA | TGTGCCAGCAGCTTAAGCGGGATCGGAGGCGAGCAGTACTTC | CASSLSGIGGEQYF
TRBJ1-2 | NA | TRBV6-5 | NA | TGTGCCAGCAGGCGCACCGGGTCCGGGGGCTACACCTTC | CASRRTGSGGYTF
TRBJ2-2 | NA | TRBV5-4 | TRBD2 | TGTGCCAGCAGCCCCGGGGGGACTAGTGGGACCGGGGAGCTGTTTTTT | CASSPGGTSGTGELFF
TRBJ2-7 | NA | TRBV2 | NA | TGTGCCAGCAGTGTGACTACCACAGACTACGAGCAGTACTTC | CASSVTTTDYEQYF
TRBJ2-3 | NA | TRBV11-2 | NA | TGTGCCAGCAGCTTAAACGCGGCACTAAGCACAGATACGCAGTATTTT | CASSLNAALSTDTQYF
TRBJ1-3 | once | TRBV6-5 | NA | TGTGCCAGCAGTTACGCGGGGGGCTCTGGAAACACCATATATTTT | CASSYAGGSGNTIYF
TRBJ1-5 | NA | TRBV30 | NA | TGTGCCTGGAGTGTACGGGCGGGGCAGCCCCAGCATTTT | CAWSVRAGQPQHF
TRBJ2-7 | NA | TRBV18 | NA | TGTGCCAGCTCACCCGGACAAGTGCAGTACTTC | CASSPGQVQYF
TRBJ1-5 | NA | TRBV3-1/TRBV3-2 | NA | TGTGCCAGCAGCAACCTAGGGGATCAGCCCCAGCATTTT | CASSNLGDQPQHF
TRBJ2-5 | NA | TRBV18 | TRBD1 | TGTGCCAGCTCACCACGGGCAGGGGGAGAGACCCAGTACTTC | CASSPRAGGETQYF